These T cell receptor beta chains were read from a single sample in a study of blood T cell repertoires in COVID-19. Assay used: immunoSEQ multiplex PCR; TCRdb lists only in-frame clones, some missing. The sample has about 150,000 clones; 90% are singletons. Source material: peripheral blood. Every receptor here comes from a man aged 45 to 65 with acute or convalescent COVID-19. Both conserved end residues are part of each CDR3. Each record gives: clone size, J gene, CDR3 length, D gene, V gene, CDR3 DNA, CDR3 protein. D genes are given only for firm matches. Clone size is not always given. Where it is, it says once, few, many or a class for expanded clones.

size: -
J: TRBJ2-5
length: 14
D: TRBD2
V: TRBV27
DNA: TGTGCCAGCAGTCCCCAGCTGGGGGGGGAGACCCAGTACTTC
CDR3: CASSPQLGGETQYF

size: -
J: TRBJ1-6
length: 14
D: -
V: TRBV6-6
DNA: TGTGCCACCGGACCGGACGGGATCCGATCACCCCTCCACTTT
CDR3: CATGPDGIRSPLHF

size: -
J: TRBJ1-1
length: 12
D: -
V: TRBV18
DNA: TGTGCCAGCTCACTCAGAAACACTGAAGCTTTCTTT
CDR3: CASSLRNTEAFF

size: -
J: TRBJ1-4
length: 16
D: -
V: TRBV5-1
DNA: TGCGCCAGCAGCTTGGGCCCGGGGGCAACTAATGAAAAACTGTTTTTT
CDR3: CASSLGPGATNEKLFF

size: once
J: TRBJ2-5
length: 13
D: -
V: TRBV12-3/TRBV12-4
DNA: TGTGCCAGCAGTTTAGCCGCTGAGCGGACCCAGTACTTC
CDR3: CASSLAAERTQYF

size: -
J: TRBJ1-5
length: 14
D: -
V: TRBV30
DNA: TGTGCCTGGAGTTCCGGGACATCTTTTCAGCCCCAGCATTTT
CDR3: CAWSSGTSFQPQHF

size: -
J: TRBJ2-7
length: 15
D: TRBD2
V: TRBV15
DNA: TGTGCCACCAGCAGAGATGTCAGCGGGAGTAGCGAGCAGTACTTC
CDR3: CATSRDVSGSSEQYF

size: -
J: TRBJ2-5
length: 15
D: TRBD2
V: TRBV5-1
DNA: TGCGCCAGCAGCTCCCCTAGCGGGAGTGGAGAGACCCAGTACTTC
CDR3: CASSSPSGSGETQYF

size: -
J: TRBJ1-5
length: 14
D: TRBD1
V: TRBV7-8
DNA: TGTGCCAGCAGCTTATTCAGGGGGCTGCGGCCCCAGCATTTT
CDR3: CASSLFRGLRPQHF

size: -
J: TRBJ2-1
length: 13
D: -
V: TRBV10-3
DNA: TGTGCCATCAGTGAGGCGATGGACAATGAGCAGTTCTTC
CDR3: CAISEAMDNEQFF

size: -
J: TRBJ2-2
length: 15
D: -
V: TRBV19
DNA: TGTGCCAGTAGCAGACCGGGACAGAACACCGGGGAGCTGTTTTTT
CDR3: CASSRPGQNTGELFF

size: -
J: TRBJ2-6
length: 15
D: -
V: TRBV6-1
DNA: TGTGCCAGCAGTGAACCGCAGGGATGGACCAACGTCCTGACTTTC
CDR3: CASSEPQGWTNVLTF

size: -
J: TRBJ1-5
length: 15
D: -
V: TRBV5-8
DNA: TGTGCCAGCAGCCTCGGACAGTATAGCAATCAGCCCCAGCATTTT
CDR3: CASSLGQYSNQPQHF

size: -
J: TRBJ2-5
length: 14
D: TRBD1
V: TRBV6-5
DNA: TGTGCCAGCAGACCACAGGGGGCAGGGGAGACCCAGTACTTC
CDR3: CASRPQGAGETQYF

size: -
J: TRBJ1-5
length: 17
D: -
V: TRBV19
DNA: TGTGCCAGTAGCGAAAGCGGGGGCTCACTCGGCAATCAGCCCCAGCATTTT
CDR3: CASSESGGSLGNQPQHF

size: -
J: TRBJ2-7
length: 13
D: -
V: TRBV5-4
DNA: TGTGCCAGCAGCTTGGTACAGGGGGGGGAGCAGTACTTC
CDR3: CASSLVQGGEQYF

size: -
J: TRBJ1-1
length: 12
D: -
V: TRBV7-9
DNA: TGTGCCAGCAGCAACCCAGACTGGGAAGCTTTCTTT
CDR3: CASSNPDWEAFF

size: -
J: TRBJ2-5
length: 15
D: -
V: TRBV18
DNA: TGTGCCAGCTCACACAGCAAACCTCCGTGGGAGACCCAGTACTTC
CDR3: CASSHSKPPWETQYF

size: -
J: TRBJ2-5
length: 15
D: TRBD2
V: TRBV11-2
DNA: TGTGCCAGCAGCTTAACTAGCGGGAGCCGAGAGACCCAGTACTTC
CDR3: CASSLTSGSRETQYF

size: -
J: TRBJ1-4
length: 13
D: TRBD1
V: TRBV5-1
DNA: TGCGCCAGCCAGGGGGAGATGGGTGAAAAACTGTTTTTT
CDR3: CASQGEMGEKLFF

size: -
J: TRBJ2-2
length: 13
D: TRBD1
V: TRBV5-4
DNA: TGTGCCAGCAGGCGGACAGGGGCCGGGGAGCTGTTTTTT
CDR3: CASRRTGAGELFF

size: -
J: TRBJ2-7
length: 13
D: -
V: TRBV19
DNA: TGTGCCAGTAGTCCGACAGGTAAGGACGAGCAGTACTTC
CDR3: CASSPTGKDEQYF

size: -
J: TRBJ1-2
length: 14
D: -
V: TRBV3-1/TRBV3-2
DNA: TGTGCCAGCAGCCCAAGATACGCAGGGTATGGCTACACCTTC
CDR3: CASSPRYAGYGYTF

size: -
J: TRBJ1-1
length: 13
D: -
V: TRBV29-1
DNA: TGCAGCGTTGAACCGGGCCGAGGCGGGGAAGCTTTCTTT
CDR3: CSVEPGRGGEAFF